The rows below give T cell receptor beta chains drawn from one sample of a study of shared clonotypes between healthy human individuals. The table came from immunoSEQ multiplex PCR; TCRdb's copy has only in-frame clones and leaves some out. The data hold approximately 2.5 million clones, with about 92% observed a single time. The sequenced sample consisted of naive CD4+ T cells sorted from blood. These receptors were collected from a man aged 18 to 29 in good health. Both conserved end residues are part of each CDR3. A D gene is named only where the DNA matches it firmly. A clone size is listed for some rows: how often the clone was seen (once, few, many), or a class if it is expanded.

d_call clone_size j_call v_call cdr3_aa cdr3_nt
- - TRBJ2-7 TRBV27 CASSLKGFPTYEQYF TGTGCCAGCAGTTTAAAAGGGTTTCCAACTTACGAGCAGTACTTC
- once TRBJ2-1 TRBV30 CAWTGAGHNEQFF TGTGCCTGGACGGGGGCGGGCCACAATGAGCAGTTCTTC
TRBD1 - TRBJ2-1 TRBV5-1 CASTRTGDYNEQFF TGCGCCAGCACACGGACAGGGGACTACAATGAGCAGTTCTTC
- - TRBJ1-2 TRBV6-1 CASSDPLTGKRNYGYTF TGTGCCAGCAGTGATCCTTTAACAGGGAAACGCAACTATGGCTACACCTTC
- once TRBJ2-7 TRBV20-1 CSVLGPAEQYF TGCAGTGTACTAGGGCCTGCCGAGCAGTACTTC
TRBD2 - TRBJ2-2 TRBV7-3 CASSPSLAGGKAGELFF TGTGCCAGCAGCCCGTCCCTAGCGGGGGGGAAAGCCGGGGAGCTGTTTTTT
- - TRBJ1-1 TRBV19 CASIGDGNTEAFF TGTGCCAGTATAGGGGACGGGAACACTGAAGCTTTCTTT
TRBD1 once TRBJ1-2 TRBV10-3 CAISQGQGMGGYTF TGTGCCATCAGCCAGGGACAGGGGATGGGGGGCTACACCTTC
- - TRBJ2-5 TRBV6-1 CASSVASSGETQYF TGTGCCAGCAGTGTAGCTAGCTCCGGGGAGACCCAGTACTTC
TRBD1 - TRBJ1-5 TRBV19 CASRQGAGQPQHF TGTGCCAGTAGACAGGGGGCGGGTCAGCCCCAGCATTTT
TRBD2 - TRBJ2-7 TRBV4-3 CASSQELLTSGSSYEQYF TGCGCCAGCAGCCAAGAACTCTTGACTAGCGGATCGTCCTACGAGCAGTACTTC
- - TRBJ2-7 TRBV5-6 CASSLPQGYEQYF TGTGCCAGCAGCTTACCGCAGGGGTACGAGCAGTACTTC
TRBD2 - TRBJ2-7 TRBV7-2 CASSPSSGTPYEQYF TGTGCCAGCAGCCCTTCTAGCGGGACTCCCTACGAGCAGTACTTC
- once TRBJ2-7 TRBV5-1 CASSLEPGESYEQYF TGCGCCAGCAGCTTGGAGCCGGGGGAGTCCTACGAGCAGTACTTC
TRBD2 - TRBJ2-3 TRBV11-3 CASSAGLAGGVTDTQYF TGTGCCAGCAGCGCCGGACTAGCGGGAGGGGTCACAGATACGCAGTATTTT
- - TRBJ1-4 TRBV6-1 CASSQEPGSTNEKLFF TGTGCCAGCAGTCAAGAACCAGGGTCAACTAATGAAAAACTGTTTTTT
TRBD2 once TRBJ2-7 TRBV5-1 CASSLEIAGGGGEQYF TGCGCCAGCAGCTTGGAGATAGCGGGAGGGGGTGGCGAGCAGTACTTC
- - TRBJ1-5 TRBV7-2 CASSFTRQGQPQHF TGTGCCAGCAGCTTCACCAGGCAAGGACAGCCCCAGCATTTT
- once TRBJ2-3 TRBV7-6 CASSLSGATDTQYF TGTGCCAGCAGCCTCTCCGGAGCCACAGATACGCAGTATTTT
TRBD2 once TRBJ2-3 TRBV5-8 CASSLRTSGGYGLDTQYF TGTGCCAGCAGCTTAAGGACTAGCGGGGGGTACGGGTTGGATACGCAGTATTTT
- - TRBJ2-5 TRBV6-1 CASSPIRGLAQYF TGTGCCAGCAGCCCCATCAGGGGTTTGGCCCAGTACTTC
- - TRBJ2-2 TRBV7-3 CASSLASSAGELFF TGTGCCAGCAGCTTAGCATCGTCCGCCGGGGAGCTGTTTTTT
- - TRBJ1-6 TRBV10-3 CASATGNSPLHF TGTGCCAGCGCGACAGGAAATTCACCCCTCCACTTT
- - TRBJ2-5 TRBV21-1 CASSKGRTSGGHETQYF TGTGCCAGCAGCAAAGGTAGGACTAGCGGGGGGCATGAGACCCAGTACTTC
TRBD2 - TRBJ2-7 TRBV9 CASSVEATGGYEQYF TGTGCCAGCAGCGTAGAAGCCACGGGGGGTTACGAGCAGTACTTC
- - TRBJ2-2 TRBV5-1 CASSLGSTYTGELFF TGCGCCAGCAGCTTGGGTTCTACCTACACCGGGGAGCTGTTTTTT
- - TRBJ1-4 TRBV30 CAWSSMAVEKLFF TGTGCCTGGAGTTCCATGGCGGTTGAAAAACTGTTTTTT
- - TRBJ2-7 TRBV7-9 CASSRTDGYEQYF TGTGCCAGCAGCCGGACGGACGGCTACGAGCAGTACTTC
TRBD1 - TRBJ1-4 TRBV7-2 CASAGGSNEKLFF TGTGCCAGCGCAGGGGGGTCTAATGAAAAACTGTTTTTT
TRBD1 - TRBJ1-2 TRBV11-2 CASSHTQGGDTF TGTGCCAGCAGTCATACACAGGGGGGAGACACCTTC
- - TRBJ2-7 TRBV29-1 CSVGNRLGSNEQYF TGCAGCGTCGGTAACAGGCTGGGTTCTAACGAGCAGTACTTC
TRBD2 - TRBJ2-7 TRBV6-7 CAPEGGEQYF TGTGCCCCCGAGGGAGGGGAGCAGTACTTC
TRBD1 - TRBJ1-5 TRBV18 CASSYGTGGQPQHF TGTGCCAGCTCATATGGGACAGGGGGTCAGCCCCAGCATTTT
TRBD1 once TRBJ1-4 TRBV10-3 CATAEQGADGEKLFF TGTGCCACTGCCGAACAGGGGGCTGATGGTGAAAAACTGTTTTTT
- - TRBJ1-2 TRBV15 CATSRDGSSGGYTF TGTGCCACCAGCAGAGATGGGTCGTCAGGTGGCTACACCTTC
TRBD1 - TRBJ1-2 TRBV6-6 CASSPTGAYGYTF TGTGCCAGCAGCCCGACAGGGGCTTATGGCTACACCTTC
- - TRBJ2-5 TRBV19 CASSINGLLQETQYF TGTGCCAGTAGTATCAACGGCTTACTTCAAGAGACCCAGTACTTC
TRBD1 - TRBJ1-1 TRBV27 CASSWEGALTEAFF TGTGCCAGCAGTTGGGAGGGGGCGCTTACTGAAGCTTTCTTT
- - TRBJ2-1 TRBV30 CAWSVMRLSSYNEQFF TGTGCCTGGAGTGTTATGCGGTTGAGCTCCTACAATGAGCAGTTCTTC
TRBD1 - TRBJ1-1 TRBV5-1 CASSLKGAGVNTEAFF TGCGCCAGCAGCTTGAAGGGGGCAGGGGTTAACACTGAAGCTTTCTTT
- - TRBJ2-7 TRBV7-2 CASSLVAGSPEQYF TGTGCCAGCAGCTTAGTGGCAGGGAGCCCCGAGCAGTACTTC
TRBD1 - TRBJ2-1 TRBV7-8 CASSSSPPFRDRGPNEQFF TGTGCCAGCAGCTCGAGCCCCCCGTTCCGGGACAGGGGTCCCAATGAGCAGTTCTTC
TRBD2 - TRBJ2-5 TRBV6-5 CASSYSASGGQETQYF TGTGCCAGCAGTTACTCGGCTAGCGGGGGGCAAGAGACCCAGTACTTC
- - TRBJ2-4 TRBV11-2 CASSLGGMSRLAKNIQYF TGTGCCAGCAGCTTAGGGGGTATGTCGCGGCTAGCCAAAAACATTCAGTACTTC
- few TRBJ1-2 TRBV28 CASRPPGGRGYTF TGTGCCAGCAGGCCTCCCGGTGGAAGGGGCTACACCTTC
TRBD2 - TRBJ2-5 TRBV9 CASSLGTSGETQYF TGTGCCAGCAGCCTAGGGACTAGCGGGGAGACCCAGTACTTC
TRBD2 - TRBJ2-5 TRBV28 CASTELAGGTETQYF TGTGCCAGCACCGAACTAGCGGGGGGGACGGAGACCCAGTACTTC
TRBD2 - TRBJ2-1 TRBV10-3 CAIGTSGSVDEQFF TGTGCCATCGGGACTAGCGGGAGTGTGGATGAGCAGTTCTTC
- once TRBJ2-2 TRBV19 CASSSYTTGELFF TGTGCCAGTAGTTCCTATACCACCGGGGAGCTGTTTTTT
- - TRBJ2-3 TRBV18 CASSPPNTDTQYF TGTGCCAGCTCACCGCCGAACACAGATACGCAGTATTTT
- once TRBJ2-5 TRBV9 CASSARIGGETQYF TGTGCCAGCAGCGCTAGGATAGGCGGAGAGACCCAGTACTTC
- - TRBJ2-5 TRBV18 CASSPVSTAQETQYF TGTGCCAGCTCACCAGTGAGCACCGCCCAAGAGACCCAGTACTTC
- - TRBJ1-3 TRBV5-1 CASSLSGEGNTIYF TGCGCCAGCAGCTTGAGTGGCGAAGGAAACACCATATATTTT
- - TRBJ2-7 TRBV7-2 CASSLGAGSFTKQYF TGTGCCAGCAGCTTGGGAGCAGGGAGCTTTACGAAGCAGTACTTC